The 3 T cell receptor beta chains in this list originate from one sample, sequenced in a study of human thymus T cells. Here immunoSEQ multiplex PCR was the method, and the copy in TCRdb shows in-frame clones only, minus some. The sample carries fewer than 85,000 clones, roughly 94% recorded once. Corrective cardiac operations yielded the resected thymus tissue. Sequenced sample: thymus tissue. The receptors derive from a girl less than two years old with a congenital heart defect but otherwise immunologically healthy.

The chain has TRBV5-6 and TRBJ2-6, with 8 bases that match TRBD1. Per the germline V gene, CDR1 is SGHDT and CDR2 is YYEEEE. The V gene end was trimmed by 9 bases and the J gene end by 1 base; junction bases not matched to a gene: 6. The CDR3 consists of 15 residues. The CDR3 reads CATRQGTSGANVLTF. The CDR3 DNA reads as TGTGCCACCCGACAGGGGACGTCTGGGGCCAACGTCCTGACTTTC. Full variable domain (outside the CDR3, taken from reference TRBV5-6 and TRBJ2-6): DAGVTQSPTHLIKTRGQQVTLRCSPKSGHDTVSWYQQALGQGPQFIFQYYEEEERQRGNFPDRFSGHQFPNYSSELNVNALLLGDSALYLCATRQGTSGANVLTFGAGSRLTVL.

V usage is TRBV25-1 and J usage is TRBJ2-1; 14 bases map to TRBD2. CDR3 length equals 16 residues. Germline loops: CDR1 MGHDK, CDR2 SYGVNS. V lost 6 bases, J lost 8 bases, and 9 bases stayed unmatched. The CDR3 here is CASSRLAGGYIDEQFF. CDR3 DNA: TGTGCCAGCAGCCGACTAGCGGGAGGGTATATTGATGAGCAGTTCTTC.

The gene calls are TRBV4-1 and TRBJ2-1; 8 positions match TRBD1. The V gene's germline CDR1 is MGHRA and CDR2 YSYEKL. The CDR3 length is 14 residues. The junction had 5 bases not matched to a gene; V was cut back by 6 bases and J by 4 bases. As DNA, the CDR3 is TGCGCCAGCAGATCCGGGACAGGTTACAATGAGCAGTTCTTC. Amino acids: CASRSGTGYNEQFF.